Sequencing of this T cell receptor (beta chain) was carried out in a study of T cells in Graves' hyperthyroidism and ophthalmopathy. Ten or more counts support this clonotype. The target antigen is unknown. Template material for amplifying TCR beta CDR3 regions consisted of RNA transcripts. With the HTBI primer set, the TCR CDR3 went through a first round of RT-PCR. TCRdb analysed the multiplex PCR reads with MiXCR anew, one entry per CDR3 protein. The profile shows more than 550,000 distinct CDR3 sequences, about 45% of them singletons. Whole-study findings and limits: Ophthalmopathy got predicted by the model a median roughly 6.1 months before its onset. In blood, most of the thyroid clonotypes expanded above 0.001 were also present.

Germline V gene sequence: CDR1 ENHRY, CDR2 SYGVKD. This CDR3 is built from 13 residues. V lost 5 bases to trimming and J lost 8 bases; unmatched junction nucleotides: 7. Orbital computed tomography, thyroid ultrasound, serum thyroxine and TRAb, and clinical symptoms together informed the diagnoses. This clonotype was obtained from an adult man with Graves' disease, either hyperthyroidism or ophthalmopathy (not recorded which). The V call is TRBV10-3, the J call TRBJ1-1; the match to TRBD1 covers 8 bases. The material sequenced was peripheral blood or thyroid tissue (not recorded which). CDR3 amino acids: CAISPGQEREAFF. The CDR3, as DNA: TGTGCCATCAGTCCGGGACAGGAAAGAGAAGCTTTCTTT.